A selection of T cell receptor beta chains follows, all from one sample in a study of blood T cell repertoires in COVID-19. Method: immunoSEQ multiplex PCR; TCRdb's copy keeps in-frame clones and lacks some. The sample consists of 240,000 or so clones, approximately 87% of them appearing once. Sequencing was carried out using peripheral blood. Source of these receptors: a man in his sixties with acute or convalescent COVID-19. Both conserved end residues are part of each CDR3.

13	TRBV28	CASSWTGSNEQFF
16	TRBV30	CAWTSGKFANTGELFF
14	TRBV11-3	CASSRVAGSDEQFF
16	TRBV19	CASSHRDRGNNQPQHF
16	TRBV7-9	CASSFPGQGRTGELFF
15	TRBV11-3	CASSSAGRAYNEQFF
14	TRBV6-5	CASSSRSEGDTQYF
14	TRBV27	CASRPLGSGDGYTF
16	TRBV7-8	CASSLKGQGNSYEQYF
16	TRBV6-2/TRBV6-3	CASSPAGASSRTEAFF
15	TRBV7-3	CASSFGTGPSYEQYF
17	TRBV11-2	CASSLDHWADHTDTQYF
12	TRBV6-1	CASSELRLGYTF
15	TRBV3-1/TRBV3-2	CASSQSDYLQETQYF
16	TRBV27	CASSFRTSGRTYEQYF
14	TRBV30	CAWSVRGSMNTIYF
16	TRBV28	CASSLTGTSGMCEQYF
15	TRBV7-2	CASSLDSSGANVLTF
13	TRBV6-6	CASTPHGDTEAFF
15	TRBV6-5	CASSYLSGSTDTQYF
17	TRBV5-4	CASSLTSGRRAEETQYF
15	TRBV7-3	CASSLNRGAVETQYF
16	TRBV3-1/TRBV3-2	CASSQSGQGSSYEQYF
14	TRBV24-1	CATSETGANYGYTF
15	TRBV28	CASSPAGGSWEKLFF
13	TRBV19	CASIRTGATEAFF
16	TRBV7-7	CASSMGTGEGTGELFF
15	TRBV11-2	CASSLGTGGSQPQHF
13	TRBV27	CASSSGGGETQYF
17	TRBV7-8	CASSRTSGRLLSYEQYF
16	TRBV7-6	CASSPRTSGSRETQYF
16	TRBV7-8	CASSLVTSQEHEKLFF
13	TRBV30	CACPGQGVHEQYF
15	TRBV11-2	CASSLVSGRDNEQFF
13	TRBV11-2	CASRFRGGDTQYF
14	TRBV3-1/TRBV3-2	CASSQGRTGRGYTF
15	TRBV7-2	CASSPTAGPPYEQYF
15	TRBV7-2	CASSLDSGSSDTQYF
12	TRBV6-2/TRBV6-3	CASSGEAGEQFF
16	TRBV6-1	CASSVMGLAGVDEQFF
16	TRBV28	CASSLGQGRVNTEAFF
13	TRBV12-3/TRBV12-4	CASSAEKNTEAFF
15	TRBV9	CASSVGQGARETQYF
14	TRBV2	CASSTHSPTGELFF
12	TRBV30	CAWSVATGGYTF
17	TRBV4-3	CASSQDESLIPNEKLFF
16	TRBV19	CASSMGTGWANYGYTF
16	TRBV27	CASSLSGTGRTDTQYF
15	TRBV7-3	CASSLMVRGLCGYTF
15	TRBV7-8	CASSLITGGDEKLFF
16	TRBV7-2	CASSPQRRGPQETQYF
14	TRBV7-8	CASSPLGGGNTIYF
15	TRBV11-2	CASSLSGMRSYEQYF